This T cell receptor (beta chain) is from a study of blood T cells in healthy people across ages (dated by TCRdb to the mid-2010s). Regarding the complete study: Template switching captured roughly one uniquely barcoded TCR beta cDNA molecule per two T cells in model experiments. The donors were divided into four age groups: young (average approximately 15 years), middle-aged (about 39), aged (62) and long-lived (more than 75). To track age-related changes in TCR beta repertoire diversity, the study relied on deep sequencing normalized with unique cDNA molecular identifiers. Donors of different ages were randomly distributed across sequencing lanes to avoid experimental bias. Two additional independent replicas of 1 million unique cDNA reads from the same blood draw were analyzed for two donors (one aged 18 to 30 and one aged 80 or older).

Library preparation was by 5' RACE. These reads were obtained on an Illumina HiSeq 2500. A second PCR of roughly 7 to 11 cycles was performed with a sample-barcoded 5' primer and a J-beta primer mix. Each TCR beta cDNA molecule received a unique molecular identifier from a template-switch 5' adaptor carrying 12 random nucleotides. Each sample yielded at least 3 million CDR3-containing paired-end reads. First-strand cDNA synthesis was performed from all RNA using the Mint cDNA synthesis kit, with priming by a TRBC-specific oligonucleotide. Following uracil-DNA glycosylase treatment, a first 18-cycle PCR with universal primers M1SS and BC2_uni_R was performed on all cDNA. Turning to the authors' computational methods: For normalization, 1 million high-quality reads were randomly selected from each sample, with every read carrying a distinct molecular identifier. Instead of being binned into consensus sequences, reads with shared molecular identifiers were discarded. MiTCR, set to a Q25 quality threshold and the strictest error-elimination algorithm, was used for CDR3 identification, clonotype clustering and error correction. Lower-bound total TCR beta diversity was estimated with a nonparametric unseen species model using Euler transformation. In TCRdb, the public reads were trimmed at Q25 with fastp and aligned with MiXCR, with productive beta chains retained. Identical CDR3 proteins give one entry, which carries the most common genes and DNA. TCRdb, not the authors, supplied the V and J calls. Across this sample there are about 730,000 distinct CDR3 sequences, with 35% to 45% seen only once. The ten largest clones represent 20% of the sample.

The full study reports these points: As age increased, observed TCR beta diversity per million T cells dropped in a roughly linear way, and a significant reduction was already evident by age around 41. A strong correlation was found between observed TCR beta diversity and the percentage of naive T cells measured by flow cytometry. The long-lived group showed more naive CD4+ T cells, fewer expanded clones and increased TCR diversity than the aged group, suggesting age selection. Conclusive comparison of naive and antigen-experienced compartments was prevented by the profiling of bulk unsorted PBMCs. Because the CMV infection status of the donors was unknown, age-related changes in expanded clonotypes may potentially have been confounded. Total diversity estimates from one million sequenced T cells were considered lower bounds and underestimates.

Comments on this clonotype: It has no known antigen specificity. No much larger clonotype is one base removed from it; base qualities were not supplied.

The donors were roughly 39 Caucasian individuals from Russia, aged roughly 6 to 90 years, who were systemically healthy. Each donor gave ten milliliters of peripheral blood, collected into EDTA-treated Vacutainer tubes. Ficoll-Paque density-gradient centrifugation was used to isolate PBMCs, with at least 6.5 million per sample. Total RNA, at least 6 micrograms per sample, was extracted from PBMCs with Trizol reagent. Naive CD45RAhigh/CD27high T cell percentages were measured by flow cytometry on a PBMC aliquot from every donor. The TCR originated in a woman between 55 and 75 years old in good health. Sequencing used blood.

The nucleotides read TGTGCCAGCAGTTTAAAGGGACGGGATTATGGCTACACCTTC. It translates as CASSLKGRDYGYTF. The chain joins TRBV12-3 or TRBV12-4 to TRBJ1-2; possibly the D gene is TRBD1, per 5 matching bases. The junction carries 12 bases between V and J, which are trimmed by 2 bases and 5 bases respectively. The CDR3, cysteine through phenylalanine, is 14 amino acids long. Just the 42-base CDR3 DNA is kept, in frame starting at base 1.